This TCR beta chain appears in the sequencing data of a study of blood T cell repertoires in COVID-19. At the level of the study: The United States, Italy and Spain provided the acute and convalescent COVID-19 samples. The analysed material was cDNA or gDNA that came from T cells, B-cell-depleted T cells, or PBMCs.

Original processing methods: From reference gene primer amplification, estimates of nucleated cell counts were derived. The table came from immunoSEQ multiplex PCR; TCRdb's copy has only in-frame clones and leaves some out. V and J calls and clone size are as listed in that table; D and trimming were resolved from the DNA. In the table there are about 180,000 clones, 83% of which are singletons. Germline CDR1 and CDR2: LGHNA and YNFKEQ. Between the trimmed V and J ends, which lost 1 base and 0 bases, there was a span of 9 bases. The length of the CDR3 is 15 residues. The rearrangement links TRBV4-2 to TRBJ1-1, with a weak D call TRBD1 (5 bases). The receptor was derived from a human donor in a cohort sampled during active COVID-19. The material sequenced was peripheral blood. DNA for the CDR3: TGTGCCAGCAGCCAAGGGTGGACATTGAACACTGAAGCTTTCTTT. Translated: CASSQGWTLNTEAFF.